This T cell receptor (beta chain) is from a study of T cell responses to AZD1222 COVID-19 vaccine. Study-wide points: Of the AZD1222 recipients, only 5 to 7 were seropositive at baseline. Two AZD1222 administrations were followed by greater Spike-specific TCR breadth and depth. Spike regions recognized by vaccine-associated CD4 TCRs spanned the protein, led by 160-218 and 743-854.

On this clone itself: Its antigen is unidentified.

Researchers grouped second doses given at about 4 or about 12 weeks into one pool. The table came from immunoSEQ multiplex PCR; TCRdb's copy has only in-frame clones and leaves some out. This sample yields 150,000 to 190,000 clones, of which 90% are seen a single time; 1.5% belongs to the top ten. Germline V CDR1 and CDR2: MNHEY, SVGAGI. This CDR3 contains 13 residues. V lost 6 bases, J lost 10 bases, and 9 bases stayed unmatched. V usage is TRBV6-5 and J usage is TRBJ2-3; 8 bases fit TRBD1. The specimen was peripheral blood, collected 28 days after the second AZD1222 dose. The receptor comes from an adult who received the AZD1222 COVID-19 vaccine. CDR3 coding DNA: TGTGCCAGCAGCGATGAGGGACAGGCTTCGCAGTATTTT. Its translation: CASSDEGQASQYF.